The clone carrying this T cell receptor beta chain is deemed medium-sized. Its antigen is not known. Assays covered some 94,000 TCR templates per sample. The table came from immunoSEQ multiplex PCR; TCRdb's copy has only in-frame clones and leaves some out. Of 90,000 to 95,000 clones in the sample, roughly 93% were seen once. The data derive from a study of siplizumab effects on memory and regulatory T cells. General study findings and limits: Solely a minor proportion of alloreactive clones could be assigned to unstimulated subsets. Naive T cells appeared more varied than memory cells and looked like key alloresponse contributors. Naive or memory phenotype assignment was not possible for roughly 80-97% of proliferating CD4+ or CD8+ clones.

The CDR3 loop spans 17 amino acids. Input material: CD8+ T cells sorted from blood. The TCR was taken from a human donor in good health. This chain links TRBV21-1 with TRBJ1-1; the D call in the table, TRBD1, was not verified against the DNA. TRBV21-1 is tagged as a pseudogene. The CDR3 DNA sequence: TGTGCCAGCAGCAAAGAGGGGTCGGACAGGGTGAACACTGAAGCTTTCTTT. Amino acid sequence: CASSKEGSDRVNTEAFF.